Following are 24 T cell receptor beta chains from one sample sequenced in a study of T cell responses to AZD1222 COVID-19 vaccine. Produced via immunoSEQ multiplex PCR; TCRdb's table is partial and in-frame only. The sample yields 95,000 to 120,000 clones, 70% to 90% seen once. The material was peripheral blood, obtained 28 days after the second AZD1222 dose. The receptors originated from an adult who received the AZD1222 COVID-19 vaccine.

This rearrangement joins TRBV4-1 to TRBJ1-1; TRBD1 is a possible D gene (6 bases). The germline V gene encodes CDR1 MGHRA and CDR2 YSYEKL. The CDR3 consists of 15 residues. V was pared by 0 bases and J by 0 bases, with 8 bases between. CDR3 DNA: TGCGCCAGCAGCCAAGATCACAGGGTGAACACTGAAGCTTTCTTT. It encodes CASSQDHRVNTEAFF.

The genes are TRBV2 and TRBJ1-1; D gene ambiguous. Germline-derived CDR1 and CDR2 are SNHLY and FYNNEI. This CDR3 has 16 residues. V was clipped by 2 bases and J by 4 bases, with 17 bases between them. CDR3 nucleotide sequence: TGTGCCAGCAGTGAACCCCCCGGGTCTGGGCGCACTGAAGCTTTCTTT. Translation: CASSEPPGSGRTEAFF.

In its sample, this clone was seen once. The V call is TRBV6-5, the J call TRBJ1-5, with D perhaps matching TRBD1 (5 bases). V was trimmed by 0 bases and J by 4 bases, leaving 10 bases between them. Germline V gene data show CDR1 as MNHEY and CDR2 as SVGAGI. The CDR3 contains 15 residues. The CDR3 sequence is CASSYSTEPNQPQHF. The CDR3 nucleotides are TGTGCCAGCAGTTACTCGACAGAACCAAATCAGCCCCAGCATTTT.

The J gene is TRBJ1-2, the V gene TRBV11-2; 9 positions match TRBD1. Germline trimming cut 5 bases from V and 6 bases from J; bases unmatched to any gene: 4. This CDR3 comprises 13 residues. Germline-derived CDR1 and CDR2 are SGHAT and FQNNGV. The CDR3: CASSQDRGHGYTF. CDR3 sequence (DNA): TGTGCCAGCAGCCAGGACAGGGGCCATGGCTACACCTTC.

The genes are TRBV4-1 and TRBJ2-3, with 10 bases aligning to TRBD1. From germline, CDR1 is MGHRA and CDR2 YSYEKL. The CDR3 length is 18 residues. V gave up 1 base and J gave up 2 bases; unmatched junction bases: 9. CDR3 sequence reads: CASSQGTGGLLNTDTQYF. The DNA of the CDR3 is TGCGCCAGCAGCCAAGGGACAGGGGGTCTCTTGAACACAGATACGCAGTATTTT.

V and J are TRBV11-2 and TRBJ1-2, with 7 bases lining up with TRBD1. The trim removed 5 bases at V and 7 bases at J, leaving 7 bases unmatched. The CDR3 has 13 residues. Germline CDR1 reads SGHAT; CDR2 reads FQNNGV. The CDR3 loop reads CASSPTTGVGYTF. In DNA form, the CDR3 reads TGTGCCAGCAGCCCTACTACAGGGGTTGGCTACACCTTC.

The genes are TRBV5-1 and TRBJ1-2; TRBD1 agrees at 8 bases. CDR3 size: 13 residues. J was trimmed by 7 bases and V by 3 bases; bases with no gene match: 5. Looked up from germline, CDR1 is SGHRS and CDR2 is YFSETQ. In DNA form, the CDR3 reads TGCGCCAGCAGCTCCTCAGACAGGGGTGGCTACACCTTC. Translating gives CASSSSDRGGYTF.

The rearrangement uses TRBV10-2 and TRBJ1-5; 9 bases are a match to TRBD1. The CDR3 contains 13 residues. Losses at the gene ends were 7 bases for V and 5 bases for J; bases not matched to a gene: 3. CDR1 is WSHSY, CDR2 SAAADI, per germline. Written as DNA, the CDR3 is TGCGCCAGCAAAGGACAGGGGCATCAGCCCCAGCATTTT. It encodes CASKGQGHQPQHF.

CDR3 DNA: TGTGCCAGCAGTTATCGACTGCATAATTCACCCCTCCACTTT. It encodes CASSYRLHNSPLHF. The chain uses TRBV6-5 and TRBJ1-6; D unclear. From germline, CDR1 is MNHEY and CDR2 SVGAGI. This CDR3 comprises 14 residues. Trimming removed 3 bases from V and 5 bases from J, with 8 bases in between.

V and J are TRBV2 and TRBJ1-4; TRBD1 matches 9 bases. V was pared by 7 bases and J by 7 bases, with 4 bases of the junction left unmatched. The CDR3 totals 13 residues. Germline V gene sequence: CDR1 SNHLY, CDR2 FYNNEI. The CDR3 loop is CASNRGLGEKLFF. The DNA of the CDR3 is TGTGCCAGCAACAGGGGGCTTGGTGAAAAACTGTTTTTT.

V gene TRBV6-1 combines with J gene TRBJ1-4; maybe TRBD1 (6 bases). Germline-derived CDR1 and CDR2 are MNHNS and SASEGT. Trimming pared 2 bases from V and 10 bases from J, leaving 11 bases between. The CDR3 length is 13 residues. CDR3: CASSELDSAKLFF. As DNA, the CDR3 is TGTGCCAGCAGTGAATTGGACAGCGCAAAACTGTTTTTT.

The chain recombines TRBV27 with TRBJ1-3; 7 positions agree with TRBD1. CDR3 length equals 14 residues. CDR1 and CDR2 from the germline V gene are MNHEY and SMNVEV (reference sequence). J lost 0 bases, V lost 6 bases, and 2 bases had no gene match. CDR3 residues: CASSRGNSGNTIYF. CDR3 coding DNA: TGTGCCAGCAGCAGGGGGAACTCTGGAAACACCATATATTTT.

The chain's CDR3 is CASSIRSPGNEKLFF. In DNA form, the CDR3 reads TGTGCCAGTAGTATCAGATCCCCGGGAAATGAAAAACTGTTTTTT. The J gene is TRBJ1-4, the V gene TRBV19, with D hard to call. CDR3 length: 15 residues. Trimming cost V 3 bases and J 5 bases, with 13 bases left between them. Germline values: CDR1 LNHDA, CDR2 SQIVND (reference sequence).

The rearrangement links TRBV19 to TRBJ2-1; 11 bases match TRBD2. Trimming removed 6 bases from V and 6 bases from J; junction bases left unmatched: 7. CDR1 and CDR2 from the germline V gene are LNHDA and SQIVND (reference sequence). The CDR3 covers 15 residues. The CDR3 nucleotides read TGTGCCAGTAGCATATCTAGCGGGGGGCCCAATGAGCAGTTCTTC. Encoded protein: CASSISSGGPNEQFF.

V usage is TRBV7-2 and J usage is TRBJ2-7; possibly TRBD1 for D (6 bases). CDR1 and CDR2 from the germline V gene are SGHTA and FQGNSA. Trimming left V 4 bases short and J 6 bases short, with 19 bases between. The CDR3 has 15 residues. CDR3 DNA: TGTGCCAGCAGCTCGGGACAACATCCCCGGAGCGAGCAGTACTTC. It yields the protein CASSSGQHPRSEQYF.

This chain connects TRBV19 to TRBJ1-2, with D perhaps TRBD1 (5 bases). There are 14 residues in the CDR3. The V end lost 7 bases, the J end lost 1 base, and 13 bases lay between the germline ends. Germline CDR1 and CDR2: LNHDA and SQIVND (reference sequence). The CDR3 here is CASNLGVLNYGYTF. The CDR3 bases are TGTGCCAGTAACCTGGGGGTCCTTAACTATGGCTACACCTTC.

V gene TRBV12-3 or TRBV12-4 combines with J gene TRBJ1-2; a weak D match, TRBD1 (5 bases). The CDR3 extends over 13 amino acids. The ends were cut back, 6 bases at V and 3 bases at J, with 11 bases in the middle. Here the CDR3 reads CASSREEDYGYTF. Written as DNA, the CDR3 is TGTGCCAGCAGCAGGGAAGAGGACTATGGCTACACCTTC.

This sequence joins TRBV11-1 and TRBJ2-7; D might be TRBD1 (5 bases). The length of the CDR3 is 13 residues. The germline V gene has CDR1 SGHAT and CDR2 FQDESV (reference sequence). The ends were cut back, 3 bases at V and 2 bases at J, with 8 bases in the middle. The CDR3 protein is CASSFGHPYEQYF. CDR3 in DNA: TGTGCCAGCAGCTTCGGACACCCCTACGAGCAGTACTTC.

The chain is built from TRBV11-2 and TRBJ1-1, with D tentatively TRBD1 (5 bases). The V end was cut by 2 bases, the J end by 7 bases, with 14 bases between. Looked up from germline, CDR1 is SGHAT and CDR2 is FQNNGV. The CDR3 is 14 amino acids. CDR3 nucleotides: TGTGCCAGCAGCTTAAGGCTTACAACAGGTGAAGCTTTCTTT. Its protein product is CASSLRLTTGEAFF.

The rearrangement uses TRBV5-8 and TRBJ2-1, with D perhaps given as TRBD1 or TRBD2 (7 bases each). V dropped 4 bases and J dropped 0 bases, with 11 bases sitting between them. CDR1 is SGHTS, CDR2 YDEGEE, per germline. The CDR3 extends over 15 amino acids. The CDR3 region has the DNA TGTGCCAGCAGCCAGGGGGGGAGCTCCTACAATGAGCAGTTCTTC. This translates into CASSQGGSSYNEQFF.

The chain employs TRBV11-2 and TRBJ1-2; 8 bases agree with TRBD1. Trimming took 4 bases from V and 7 from J; bases not matched to a gene: 5. CDR1 and CDR2 from the germline V gene are SGHAT and FQNNGV. The length of the CDR3 is 13 residues. In DNA form, the CDR3 reads TGTGCCAGCAGCTCAGGACAGGGTGGTGGCTACACCTTC. Its protein product is CASSSGQGGGYTF.

This rearrangement joins TRBV28 to TRBJ1-3, with a tentative D call TRBD1 (5 bases). The ends were cut back, 3 bases at V and 4 bases at J, with 13 bases in the middle. Germline V gene data show CDR1 as MDHEN and CDR2 as SYDVKM. This CDR3 has 15 residues. CDR3 sequence: CASSLGELAGNTIYF. CDR3 coding DNA: TGTGCCAGCAGTTTGGGGGAGCTAGCCGGAAACACCATATATTTT.

V gene TRBV7-8 combines with J gene TRBJ2-7; 12 nucleotides line up with TRBD2. Looked up from germline, CDR1 is SGHVS and CDR2 is FQNEAQ. The length of the CDR3 is 17 residues. Trimming cost V 4 bases and J 7 bases; bases outside gene matches: 14. CDR3 sequence reads: CASSSTSGGSPLREQYF. The CDR3 DNA is TGTGCCAGCAGCTCGACTAGCGGGGGATCCCCCCTACGGGAGCAGTACTTC. Looking up the rest from reference TRBV7-8 and TRBJ2-7 gives the full variable domain: GAGVSQSPRYKVAKRGQDVALRCDPISGHVSLFWYQQALGQGPEFLTYFQNEAQLDKSGLPSDRFFAERPEGSVSTLKIQRTQQEDSAVYLCASSSTSGGSPLREQYFGPGTRLTVT.

Here the CDR3 reads CASSLEGGLGNEQFF. The CDR3 DNA sequence: TGTGCCAGCAGCTTAGAAGGGGGGCTGGGGAATGAGCAGTTCTTC. The chain links TRBV7-9 to TRBJ2-1; D possibly matches TRBD1 or TRBD2 (6 bases each). This CDR3 contains 15 residues. Germline values: CDR1 SEHNR, CDR2 FQNEAQ (reference sequence). Trimming took 1 base from V and 7 from J, leaving 14 bases between them.